This TCR beta chain derives from a study of blood T cells in healthy people across ages. CDR3 length equals 14 residues. Germline CDR1 SGHKS, CDR2 YYEKEE (reference sequence). The V gene lost 2 bases and the J gene lost 5 bases, with 11 bases spanning the gap. A J-beta primer mix and a sample-barcoded 5' primer were used in a second PCR of roughly 6 to 11 cycles. Each of the cDNA molecules was tagged by a template-switch adaptor with 12 random nucleotides. TCRdb re-analysed the 5' RACE reads in MiXCR, keeping a single row per CDR3 protein. This table holds 600,000 to 800,000 distinct CDR3 sequences, under 25% found once.

Sample: blood. The chain combines TRBV5-5 with TRBJ2-1; tentative D call: TRBD1 (6 bases). The clonotype was recovered from a man in his 70s in good health. CDR3 nucleotides: TGTGCCAGCAGCTTTGAACAGGGTCACAATGAGCAGTTCTTC. As protein: CASSFEQGHNEQFF. Together with reference TRBV5-5 and TRBJ2-1, the CDR3 gives the full variable domain: DAGVTQSPTHLIKTRGQQVTLRCSPISGHKSVSWYQQVLGQGPQFIFQYYEKEERGRGNFPDRFSARQFPNYSSELNVNALLLGDSALYLCASSFEQGHNEQFFGPGTRLTVL.